This T cell receptor (beta chain) was identified during a study of vaccination and CD4 T cells after COVID-19. Whole-study findings and limits: For convalescent patients, a median around 90% of reactive clones surfaced exclusively after vaccination. SARS-CoV-2-reactive clonotypes showed a nonsignificant median rise from roughly 21 to 40.

The treatment was: roughly nine-day PBMC culture with coronavirus spike peptide pools or control peptides (ViraFEST assay). Investigators isolated CD4+ T cells by negative selection after approximately 9 days of culture. The CDR3 sequence is 14 residues long. Trimming left V 4 bases short and J 8 bases short, with 17 bases between. In germline, CDR1 is SNHLY, CDR2 FYNNEI. There are a few counts of this clonotype. Its antigen remains unidentified. With the Oncomine TCR Beta short-read assay, DNA from cultured CD4+ T cells was sequenced. One entry per CDR3 protein, called by TCRdb with MiXCR from the PCR reads. This table has approximately 10,000 distinct CDR3 sequences, 45% to 65% appearing once.

What was sequenced was CD4+ T cells from blood, cultured in vitro. The TCR originated in a human donor who had recovered from COVID-19. This chain links TRBV2 with TRBJ1-2; possibly TRBD1 for D (5 bases). This chain's CDR3 is CASSGTSGTYGYTF. The CDR3 DNA reads as TGTGCCAGCAGTGGGACCTCGGGGACGTACGGCTACACCTTC.